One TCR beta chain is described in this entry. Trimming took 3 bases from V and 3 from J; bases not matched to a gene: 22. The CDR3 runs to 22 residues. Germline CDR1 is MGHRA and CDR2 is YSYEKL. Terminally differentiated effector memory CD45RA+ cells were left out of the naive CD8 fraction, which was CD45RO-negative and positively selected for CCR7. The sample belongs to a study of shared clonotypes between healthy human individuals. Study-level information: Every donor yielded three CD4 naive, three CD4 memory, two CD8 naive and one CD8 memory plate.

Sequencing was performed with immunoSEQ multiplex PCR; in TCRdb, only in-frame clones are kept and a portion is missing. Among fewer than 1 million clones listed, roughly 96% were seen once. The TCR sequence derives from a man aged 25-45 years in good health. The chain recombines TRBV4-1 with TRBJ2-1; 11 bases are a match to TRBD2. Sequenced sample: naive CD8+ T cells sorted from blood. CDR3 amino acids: CASSHGSPERQASGRIYNEQFF. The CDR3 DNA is TGCGCCAGCAGCCATGGGAGCCCCGAACGCCAGGCTAGCGGGAGGATCTACAATGAGCAGTTCTTC.